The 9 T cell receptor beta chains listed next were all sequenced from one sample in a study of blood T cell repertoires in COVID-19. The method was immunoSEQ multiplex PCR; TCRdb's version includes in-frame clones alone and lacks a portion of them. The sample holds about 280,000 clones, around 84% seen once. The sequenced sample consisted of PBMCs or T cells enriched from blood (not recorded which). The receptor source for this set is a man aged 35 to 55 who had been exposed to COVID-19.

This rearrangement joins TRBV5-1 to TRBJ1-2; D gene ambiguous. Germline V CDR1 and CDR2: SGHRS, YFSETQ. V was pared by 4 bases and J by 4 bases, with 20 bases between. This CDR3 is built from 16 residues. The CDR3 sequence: CASSPVDVARGYGYTF. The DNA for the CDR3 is TGCGCCAGCAGCCCAGTAGACGTAGCTCGTGGCTATGGCTACACCTTC.

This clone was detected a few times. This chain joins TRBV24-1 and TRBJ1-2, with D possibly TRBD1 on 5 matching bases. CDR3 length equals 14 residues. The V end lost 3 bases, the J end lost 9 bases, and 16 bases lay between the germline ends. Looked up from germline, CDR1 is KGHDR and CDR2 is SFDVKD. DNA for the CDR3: TGTGCCACCAGTGATCTCGGGTTTTCAGGGAGCTACACCTTC. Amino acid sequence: CATSDLGFSGSYTF.

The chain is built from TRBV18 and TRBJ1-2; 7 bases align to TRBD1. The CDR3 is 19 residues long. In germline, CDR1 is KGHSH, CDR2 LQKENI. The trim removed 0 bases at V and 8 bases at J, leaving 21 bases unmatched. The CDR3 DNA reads TGTGCCAGCTCACCACCGGTCTTGAATAGGACAGGCCCCGGGCGGGGCTACACCTTC. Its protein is CASSPPVLNRTGPGRGYTF.

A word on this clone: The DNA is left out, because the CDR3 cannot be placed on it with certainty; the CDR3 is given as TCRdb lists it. The CDR3 sequence: CATSSSGVRNEQFF. The V gene is TRBV24-1, the J gene TRBJ2-1; the DNA was not used to check the table's D call, TRBD2. The CDR3 length equals 14 residues, ends included. Germline V gene sequence: CDR1 KGHDR, CDR2 SFDVKD.

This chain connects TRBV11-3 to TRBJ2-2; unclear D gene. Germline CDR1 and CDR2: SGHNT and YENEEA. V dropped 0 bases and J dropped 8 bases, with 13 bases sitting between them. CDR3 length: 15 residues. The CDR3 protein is CASSLEIFLQGELFF. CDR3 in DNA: TGTGCCAGCAGCTTAGAGATTTTCCTCCAGGGGGAGCTGTTTTTT.

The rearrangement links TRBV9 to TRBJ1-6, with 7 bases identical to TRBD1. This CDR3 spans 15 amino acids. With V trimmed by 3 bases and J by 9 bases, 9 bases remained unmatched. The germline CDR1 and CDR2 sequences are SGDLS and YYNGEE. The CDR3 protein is CASSETTGVVSPLHF. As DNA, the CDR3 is TGTGCCAGCAGCGAGACAACAGGGGTGGTTTCACCCCTCCACTTT.

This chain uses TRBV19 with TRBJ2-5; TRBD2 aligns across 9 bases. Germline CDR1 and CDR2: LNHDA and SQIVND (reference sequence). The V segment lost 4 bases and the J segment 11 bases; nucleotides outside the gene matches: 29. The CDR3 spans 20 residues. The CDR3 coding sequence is TGTGCCAGTAGTACAACGGGAATTAGCGGCGGGAGGGCCCTGTTGCAACAGCAGTACTTC. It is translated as CASSTTGISGGRALLQQQYF.

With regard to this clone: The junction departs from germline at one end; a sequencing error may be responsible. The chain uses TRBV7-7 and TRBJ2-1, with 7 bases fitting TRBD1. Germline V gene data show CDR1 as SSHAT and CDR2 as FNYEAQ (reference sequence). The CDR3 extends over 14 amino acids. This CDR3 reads CASSQSTGLNEQFF. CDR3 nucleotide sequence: TGTGCTAGCAGCCAATCGACAGGGTTGAATGAGCAGTTCTTC.

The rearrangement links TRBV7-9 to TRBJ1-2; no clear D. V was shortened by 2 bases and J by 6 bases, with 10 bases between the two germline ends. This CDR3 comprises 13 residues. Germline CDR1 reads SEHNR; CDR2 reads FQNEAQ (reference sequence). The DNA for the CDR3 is TGTGCCAGCAGCTTACTCGGAGAGGATGGCTACACCTTC. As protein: CASSLLGEDGYTF.